This T cell receptor beta chain was profiled in a study of blood T cells in healthy people across ages. The length of the CDR3 is 14 residues. Germline loops: CDR1 SNHLY, CDR2 FYNNEI. Combining a sample-barcoded 5' primer with a J-beta primer mix, a second PCR ran for about 7 to 11 cycles. Via MiXCR, TCRdb re-called the 5' RACE reads, giving one row per CDR3 protein. There are more than 650,000 distinct CDR3 sequences in the sample; 22% occur only once, and 22% lies in the top ten. Extraction yielded at least 5.5 micrograms of total RNA per sample. In its sample, this clonotype was seen a few times. The antigen remains undetermined. Broader study findings: A greater number of naive CD4+ cells and higher diversity distinguished long-lived donors from aged donors. PBMCs that were unsorted prevented a conclusive naive versus antigen-experienced comparison.

V is TRBV2 and J is TRBJ2-5; 7 positions agree with TRBD1. The J call may be in error: the DNA end matches TRBJ2-7 better. The sequenced material came from blood. The sequence derives from a man aged 65-85 years in good health. The CDR3 DNA is TGTGCCAGCAGGGGGACAGTAGGATCCTACGAGCAGTACTTC. Its protein product is CASRGTVGSYEQYF.